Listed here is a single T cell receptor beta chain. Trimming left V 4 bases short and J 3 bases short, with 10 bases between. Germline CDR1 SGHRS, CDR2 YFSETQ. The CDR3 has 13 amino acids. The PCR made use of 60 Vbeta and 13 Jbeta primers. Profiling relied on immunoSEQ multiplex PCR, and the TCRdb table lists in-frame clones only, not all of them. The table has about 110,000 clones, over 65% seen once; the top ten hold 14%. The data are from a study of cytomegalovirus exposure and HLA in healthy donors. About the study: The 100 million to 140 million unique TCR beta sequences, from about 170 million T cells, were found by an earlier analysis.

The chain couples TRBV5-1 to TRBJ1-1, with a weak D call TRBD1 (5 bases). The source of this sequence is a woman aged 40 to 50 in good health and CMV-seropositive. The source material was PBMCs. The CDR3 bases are TGCGCCAGCAGCAGGGGTGAGGACACTGAAGCTTTCTTT. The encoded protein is CASSRGEDTEAFF.